This T cell receptor (beta chain) is from a study of PD-L1 blockade in urothelial cancer. Study background: After treatment start, blood was analyzed at 3 weeks (second dose) and at 6 weeks. The study recovered a median of around 150,000 T cells per blood sample.

The CDR3 has 18 residues. Of note for this clone: As yet, its antigen is unknown.

Time point in this sample: pretreatment peripheral blood. Locally advanced or metastatic urothelial carcinoma was diagnosed in the patients. Assay used: immunoSEQ multiplex PCR; TCRdb lists only in-frame clones, some missing. The table records under 100,000 clones, roughly 89% of them present only once. Study results and caveats: Better survival was predicted by below-median pretreatment blood TCR clonality.

The clonotype originates from a man aged 60-69 years with urothelial cancer. The specimen comprised PBMCs, sampled around atezolizumab (anti-PD-L1) treatment. J is TRBJ2-1 and V is TRBV21-1; the table's D call TRBD2 went unverified against the DNA. TRBV21-1 is recorded as a pseudogene. CDR3 loop: CASSKAERGRGWVNEQFF. DNA for the CDR3: TGTGCCAGCAGCAAAGCCGAGCGGGGGAGGGGATGGGTGAATGAGCAGTTCTTC.